These 20 T cell receptor beta chains were all obtained from the same sample, sequenced in a study of CD8 T cells in Susac syndrome. RNA, at roughly 0.45 to 1 ug, was reverse transcribed with random hexamers. TCRdb reprocessed the immunoSEQ multiplex PCR reads via MiXCR and lists one record per CDR3 protein. The data hold tens of thousands of distinct CDR3 sequences, with just over 90% observed a single time. The sequencing sample was made of CD4+ T cells from PBMCs. Every receptor here comes from a human donor with Susac syndrome.

J is TRBJ2-5 and V is TRBV30; maybe TRBD1 (6 bases). Trimming removed 0 bases at V and 5 bases at J, with 13 bases between. The CDR3 spans 14 residues. Looked up from germline, CDR1 is GTSNPN and CDR2 is SVGIG (reference sequence). CDR3 sequence (DNA): TGTGCCTGGAGTGTGGGGGCCAGTGAGGAGACCCAGTACTTC. Amino acid sequence: CAWSVGASEETQYF.

The gene calls are TRBV29-1 and TRBJ1-2; the D is unclear. The CDR3 contains 13 residues. The V gene lost 4 bases and the J gene lost 5 bases, with 14 bases spanning the gap. CDR1 SQVTM and CDR2 ANQGSEA come from the germline V gene. DNA for the CDR3: TGCAGCGTTGGCGGGGATCCCAAATATGGCTACACCTTC. Translating gives CSVGGDPKYGYTF.

The chain combines TRBV7-2 with TRBJ2-1; weak D call: TRBD1 (7 bases). The V end was cut by 11 bases, the J end by 7 bases, with 21 bases between. Germline CDR1 reads SGHTA; CDR2 reads FQGNSA. This CDR3 has 14 amino acids. As DNA, the CDR3 is TGTGCCGGAAACAATCAACAGGGGAGGAATGAGCAGTTCTTC. The encoded protein is CAGNNQQGRNEQFF.

This rearrangement joins TRBV7-2 to TRBJ2-3; 11 bases are shared with TRBD1. This CDR3 is built from 16 residues. Germline CDR1 SGHTA, CDR2 FQGNSA. V lost 1 base, J lost 3 bases, and 3 bases stayed unmatched. Here the CDR3 reads CASSLVRDRGTDTQYF. The CDR3, as DNA: TGTGCCAGCAGCTTAGTCCGGGACAGGGGGACAGATACGCAGTATTTT.

The V call is TRBV30, the J call TRBJ2-2, with D unresolved. The CDR3 has 13 residues. Germline values: CDR1 GTSNPN, CDR2 SVGIG (reference sequence). The V end was cut by 2 bases, the J end by 1 base, with 5 bases between. In DNA, the CDR3 is TGTGCCTGGAGTCTCCTGAACACCGGGGAGCTGTTTTTT. The encoded protein is CAWSLLNTGELFF.

Regarding this clonotype: The junction does not match germline at one end; this may be a read error. In nucleotides, the CDR3 is TGTGCCAGCAGTCCCCCCGACCGACGCACAGATACGCAGTTTTTT. The encoded protein is CASSPPDRRTDTQFF. The chain has TRBV28 and TRBJ2-3; the D is unclear. Germline V gene data show CDR1 as MDHEN and CDR2 as SYDVKM. This CDR3 has 15 amino acids.

The rearrangement links TRBV7-9 to TRBJ1-3; D uncertain. The germline CDR1 and CDR2 sequences are SEHNR and FQNEAQ (reference sequence). The CDR3 extends over 11 amino acids. The V end lost 5 bases, the J end lost 6 bases, and 5 bases lay between the germline ends. This CDR3 reads CASSPQNTIYF. DNA for the CDR3: TGTGCCAGCAGCCCCCAAAACACCATATATTTT.

The V and J genes are TRBV12-3 or TRBV12-4 and TRBJ1-5; 7 nucleotides match TRBD1. CDR3 length: 16 amino acids. V lost 0 bases, J lost 0 bases, and 2 bases stayed unmatched. The CDR3 bases are TGTGCCAGCAGTTTAGCAGGGGGCAATAGCAATCAGCCCCAGCATTTT. It translates to CASSLAGGNSNQPQHF.

J is TRBJ2-7 and V is TRBV7-2; 7 bases fit TRBD1. The germline gives CDR1 SGHTA, CDR2 FQGNSA. J lost 3 bases, V lost 5 bases, and 10 bases had no gene match. The CDR3 is made up of 15 amino acids. The CDR3 loop is CASSLHRGGLYEQYF. Written as DNA, the CDR3 is TGTGCCAGCAGCCTCCACAGGGGTGGCCTCTACGAGCAGTACTTC. The variable domain in full, completed from reference TRBV7-2 and TRBJ2-7, reads GAGVSQSPSNKVTEKGKDVELRCDPISGHTALYWYRQSLGQGLEFLIYFQGNSAPDKSGLPSDRFSAERTGGSVSTLTIQRTQQEDSAVYLCASSLHRGGLYEQYFGPGTRLTVT.

The chain employs TRBV4-1 and TRBJ1-1; 8 nucleotides match TRBD1. CDR3 length equals 16 residues. Germline lookup yields CDR1 MGHRA and CDR2 YSYEKL. V was clipped by 3 bases and J by 0 bases; unmatched bases: 6. Here the CDR3 DNA reads TGCGCCAGCAGCCATGACGCAGGGGGCGTGAACACTGAAGCTTTCTTT. It specifies CASSHDAGGVNTEAFF.

CDR3: CASSDRPGWTQETQYF. Here the CDR3 DNA reads TGTGCCAGCAGTGATAGGCCAGGCTGGACGCAAGAGACCCAGTACTTC. This chain links TRBV25-1 with TRBJ2-5; no clear D. Germline CDR1 is MGHDK and CDR2 is SYGVNS. The CDR3 covers 16 residues. The V end was cut by 3 bases, the J end by 2 bases, with 16 bases between.

This clonotype was seen only once. This rearrangement joins TRBV6-2 or TRBV6-3 to TRBJ2-7, with D unclear. The V end was cut by 6 bases, the J end by 3 bases, with 15 bases between. The CDR3 extends over 14 amino acids. Germline V gives CDR1 MNHEY, CDR2 SVGEGT. This CDR3 is CASRDTESRYEQYF. In nucleotides, the CDR3 is TGTGCCAGCAGAGACACGGAGAGTCGCTACGAGCAGTACTTC.

CDR3 sequence: CASSPVLKGGRTNEQFF. The DNA of the CDR3 is TGTGCCAGCTCACCCGTTTTGAAAGGGGGCAGAACAAATGAGCAGTTCTTC. This chain links TRBV18 with TRBJ2-1; 7 nucleotides match TRBD1. The CDR3 runs to 17 residues. The junction had 15 bases not matched to a gene; V was cut back by 3 bases and J by 7 bases. The germline V gene has CDR1 KGHSH and CDR2 LQKENI.

The V call is TRBV4-2, the J call TRBJ1-5; weak D call: TRBD1 (5 bases). The germline gives CDR1 LGHNA, CDR2 YNFKEQ. The CDR3 contains 13 residues. Trimming removed 0 bases from V and 15 bases from J, with 15 bases in between. The CDR3 DNA reads as TGTGCCAGCAGCCAAGATGGAAGGGCGGGACGGCATTTT. This codes for CASSQDGRAGRHF.

The V gene is TRBV7-2, the J gene TRBJ2-2; 7 bases map to TRBD1. J was trimmed by 4 bases and V by 4 bases; bases with no gene match: 9. CDR1 is SGHTA and CDR2 is FQGNSA in the germline V gene. The CDR3 length is 16 residues. CDR3 sequence: CASSSLTGMVTGELFF. Here the CDR3 DNA reads TGTGCCAGCAGCTCCCTGACAGGGATGGTCACCGGGGAGCTGTTTTTT.

The chain combines TRBV5-1 with TRBJ2-5; 7 bases agree with TRBD1. The CDR3 is made up of 14 amino acids. Germline V gene data show CDR1 as SGHRS and CDR2 as YFSETQ. The J segment lost 4 bases and the V segment lost 4 bases, leaving 7 bases of the junction unmatched. The CDR3 nucleotides are TGCGCCAGCAGCCCAGGGTCAGGGGGAGAGACCCAGTACTTC. Its translation: CASSPGSGGETQYF.

This rearrangement joins TRBV7-9 to TRBJ1-2; perhaps TRBD1 as D (6 bases). In germline, CDR1 is SEHNR, CDR2 FQNEAQ (reference sequence). The ends were cut back, 5 bases at V and 5 bases at J, with 12 bases in the middle. The CDR3 contains 13 residues. The CDR3 reads CASSPSGQYGYTF. CDR3 DNA sequence: TGTGCCAGCAGCCCTTCCGGACAGTATGGCTACACCTTC.

The chain uses TRBV20-1 and TRBJ1-5, with D unresolved. The CDR3 sequence is 14 residues long. V was shortened by 4 bases and J by 6 bases, with 16 bases between the two germline ends. The V gene's germline CDR1 is DFQATT and CDR2 SNEGSKA (reference sequence). CDR3 loop: CSAKDGETAQPQHF. The CDR3, as DNA: TGCAGTGCTAAGGATGGGGAGACGGCTCAGCCCCAGCATTTT.

The chain has TRBV6-5 and TRBJ1-2, with a weak D call TRBD1 (6 bases). This CDR3 is 15 amino acids long. CDR1 and CDR2 from the germline V gene are MNHEY and SVGAGI. Trimming shortened V by 4 bases and J by 8 bases, and 20 bases separated the two germline ends. The CDR3 sequence is CASSFNRATQGGYTF. The DNA for the CDR3 is TGTGCCAGCAGTTTTAACAGGGCTACCCAGGGGGGCTACACCTTC.

This clonotype has just one count. This rearrangement joins TRBV6-6 to TRBJ2-7; TRBD2 agrees at 7 bases. The J segment lost 6 bases and the V segment lost 7 bases, leaving 9 bases of the junction unmatched. The germline V gene has CDR1 MNHNY and CDR2 SVGAGI (reference sequence). This CDR3 contains 13 residues. The CDR3 region has the DNA TGTGCCAGCACCTTGGGAGGGGTAGGCGAGCAGTACTTC. This gives the protein CASTLGGVGEQYF.